One T cell receptor beta chain is described in this entry. What this receptor recognizes is not known. Base qualities are not recorded, but no much larger clone differs from it by a single base. This sample was taken from a study of cytomegalovirus exposure and HLA in healthy donors (dated 2017 in TCRdb). Some background on the complete study: An earlier analysis of some 500 of the donors reported about 250 Gb of sequence data and 117 million unique TCR beta sequences from about 200 million T cells. An early release that covered about 640 HLA-typed donors contained around 300 gigabases of sequencing data and some 87 million unique TCR sequences. Among the 398 genotyped donors, approximately 77% belonged to the genetic ancestry cluster associated with self-reported Caucasian donors. The study aimed to test whether signatures of past pathogen exposure could be identified by cataloging public T cell receptors. The study profiled the T cell repertoires of more than 500 subjects by immunosequencing and related them to cytomegalovirus serostatus. Besides the first cohort of 666 subjects, a separate validation cohort made up of roughly 130 different subjects was used. To predict cytomegalovirus infection status, the study brought together high-throughput TCR immunosequencing, statistical association of individual TCRs with disease status, and machine learning. A later analysis re-examined previously published TCR beta repertoires from 500 to 700 donors and added high-resolution HLA genotyping to investigate patterns of TCR occurrence. Rather than drawing on any new phenotypic data, the later analysis identified candidate immune exposures from TCR beta sequences and the way those sequences occurred across donors. To decide whether each TCR beta V gene segment behaved as functional or pseudogenic, an earlier analysis of approximately 600 of the donors relied on high-throughput TCR beta sequencing. Donor age, sex, ethnicity and CMV serostatus were compiled alongside the repertoire data. A later genetic analysis took genome-wide SNP genotypes for about 60% of the roughly 670 donors and used that subset as a discovery cohort. All discovery cohort repertoires had been generated using a single sequencing platform. Class I and class II HLA loci were covered by the typing at four-digit resolution. The number of donors typed differed by locus, with roughly 629-640 for A, B, C, DRB1 and DQB1, 522 for DQA1, 606 for DPA1, and 450 to 480 for DPB1. Because of strong linkage in the cohort, a few DR-DQ haplotypes were treated as single units for association and clustering. On average, 235,054 unique TCR beta nucleotide sequences were sequenced per donor among about 400 genotyped donors of the cohort, with around 19% of those sequences being non-productive. The paper as a whole reports these results and caveats: Approximately 16 rarely observed V segments, including chromosome 9 orphons, were excluded from the earlier analysis of some 590 of the donors because counts were too low. In a later analysis, most CMV-associated TCR beta chains were found to appear HLA-restricted, with HLA associations seemingly driven largely by CMV exposure. Strong co-occurrence of HLA alleles, especially DR and DQ, made assigning TCR associations to individual alleles difficult. In the study, 164 TCR beta chains were listed as associated with cytomegalovirus. In a later analysis, some 17,000 TCR beta sequences were associated with specific HLA alleles at a false discovery rate of 0.05. A few of the identified cytomegalovirus-associated TCR beta chains were confirmed in vitro to be specific for cytomegalovirus antigens. Compared with the roughly 670-donor mean, donors in an Asian-associated ancestry cluster had fewer N-insertions in productive TCRs, according to a later genetic analysis. A later analysis found that HLA-associated TCR beta chains were more clonally expanded and had lower generation probabilities than equally common non-associated chains. The presence/absence analyses assumed that sequencing depth was roughly uniform across donors, and that assumption may not be true. This cohort had only TCR beta chains sequenced, and the lack of alpha or paired-chain data limited which features could be detected. A later analysis found that TCR association rates varied across HLA loci, with DRB1 alleles showing the most associated TCRs and HLA-C alleles the fewest. While some public TCRs were present in many individuals, most TCR sequences turned up only very rarely across donors. The classifier was reported to diagnose cytomegalovirus status with high specificity and sensitivity in both the original and validation cohorts. Broadly in line with IMGT annotations, most TCR beta V segments showed up in productive rearrangements about 87% or about 30% of the time in an earlier analysis of about 500 of the donors. A later analysis reported that several top co-occurrence clusters appeared linked to parvovirus B19, influenza, CMV and Epstein-Barr virus. Immune exposure information for the cohort was limited to CMV serostatus. V-gene and J-gene trimming of TCR beta chains was associated with a missense DCLRE1C variant in a later genetic analysis, and the association was replicated in an independent cohort. Linkage disequilibrium might explain the correlated functional status among segregating V segments, but an unknown experimental factor could not be ruled out. A group of highly shared sequence variants was considered likely to be a technical artifact of the sequencing pipeline. Because some donors lacked HLA typing at each locus, the association tests relied only on the typed subset. A further reported finding was that TCR beta sequences accurately predicted the HLA-A and HLA-B alleles for most subjects in the first cohort. The authors suggested that the approach could potentially be extended to other disease states and immunological phenotypes.

The method behind the library was the immunoSEQ multiplex PCR assay. A mixture of 60 forward primers for TCR Vbeta segments and 13 reverse primers for TCR Jbeta segments was used in the multiplex PCR. A multiplex PCR assay on genomic DNA amplified the CDR3 region of rearranged TCR beta genes. The Illumina HiSeq System was used to sequence the amplified TCR beta libraries as 87-base-pair reads. The published analysis was carried out like this. In a later analysis, tens of millions of unique TCR beta chains were counted across the 666 repertoires, and approximately 9.9 million of these chains were shared by at least two donors. Raw reads were error-corrected and collapsed into unique sequences with a nearest-neighbor algorithm that merged closely related sequences to remove PCR and sequencing errors. V, D and J gene segments were assigned by aligning CDR3 sequences to IMGT reference sequences. Each retained sequence needed at least a six-nucleotide match to both a V gene segment and a J gene segment. Rearrangements were classified as productive when the CDR3 lacked stop codons and remained in frame with V and J, and all other rearrangements were classified as non-productive. Following IMGT convention, CDR3 was defined as the stretch from the second conserved V-encoded cysteine to the conserved J-encoded phenylalanine. Sequences without an unambiguous match to a single V gene segment were excluded from the earlier analysis of several hundred of the donors. An earlier analysis of around 600 of the donors classified V segments as functional when productive rearrangements were above 56.7% and as segregating when the standard deviation between donors was above 5%. A statistical classification framework was developed to diagnose cytomegalovirus status using the catalog of TCR beta chain sequences. A later analysis assigned V and J genes by comparing TCR nucleotide sequences with IMGT/GENE-DB human TR gene sequences. Using the TCRdist pipeline, a later analysis assigned CDR3 sequences along with most-parsimonious VDJ recombination scenarios. In a later analysis, every TCR beta chain was defined by the combination of its CDR3 amino acid sequence and its V-gene family, and reads without a unique V-gene family were dropped. In a later analysis, around 650 highly shared, low-generation-probability nucleotide sequences were removed to address suspected cross-contamination and a sequencing artifact. For each public chain, a later analysis derived a clonal expansion index from normalized ranks of inferred template counts within each repertoire. Generation probabilities in a later analysis came from a VDJ recombination model fitted to out-of-frame rearrangements, and those results were checked against IGoR. Hypergeometric tests were used in a later analysis to score TCR-TCR, TCR-HLA and TCR-CMV co-occurrence, with a repertoire-size bias correction applied to the TCR pairs. False discovery rates were estimated in a later analysis by permuting HLA or CMV assignments 20 times. In a later analysis, co-occurring TCRs were grouped using DBSCAN, and TCRdist sequence similarity was added for clustering within HLA-allele-positive subsets. For co-occurrence clustering, repertoires with fewer than 30,000 or more than 120,000 public chains were excluded, along with four or five repertoires with anomalous nucleotide sharing. As stored in TCRdb, this immuneACCESS dataset retains in-frame rearrangements with V and J assigned. A fraction of the clones does not appear; measured against another copy, unresolved V genes explain less than half of the discrepancy, and the remainder lacks a known reason. The V and J calls and clone size are taken from that table; D and trimming were inferred from the DNA. A total of approximately 200,000 clones appear in this sample, just under 75% of them only once. Approximately 3% of the sample is held by the ten biggest clonotypes.

The cohort comprised approximately 700 healthy bone marrow donors. Cohort members were all nominally healthy when sampled, although unrecorded immune exposures were likely present. The donor tested CMV seropositive, placing the donor among the 310 or so seropositive members of the cohort. Each donor provided a peripheral blood sample, and peripheral blood mononuclear cells were used for TCR beta sequencing. The Qiagen DNeasy Blood Extraction Kit was used to extract genomic DNA from the blood cell samples. The sequence derives from a woman aged 25 to 39 in good health and CMV-seropositive. Specimen: PBMCs.

The CDR3 region: CASSGGQVYSGNTIYF. The bases read TGTGCCAGCAGTGGCGGACAGGTATACTCTGGAAACACCATATATTTT. Recombination linked TRBV6-1 to TRBJ1-3, with TRBD1 identical over 7 junction bases. From its cysteine to its phenylalanine, the CDR3 spans 16 amino acids. The kept DNA is CDR3 alone, 48 bases in frame from the first base. The germline V gene provides CDR1 MNHNS and CDR2 SASEGT. V and J are trimmed by 4 bases and 0 bases, and the gene matches miss 6 bases of the junction.